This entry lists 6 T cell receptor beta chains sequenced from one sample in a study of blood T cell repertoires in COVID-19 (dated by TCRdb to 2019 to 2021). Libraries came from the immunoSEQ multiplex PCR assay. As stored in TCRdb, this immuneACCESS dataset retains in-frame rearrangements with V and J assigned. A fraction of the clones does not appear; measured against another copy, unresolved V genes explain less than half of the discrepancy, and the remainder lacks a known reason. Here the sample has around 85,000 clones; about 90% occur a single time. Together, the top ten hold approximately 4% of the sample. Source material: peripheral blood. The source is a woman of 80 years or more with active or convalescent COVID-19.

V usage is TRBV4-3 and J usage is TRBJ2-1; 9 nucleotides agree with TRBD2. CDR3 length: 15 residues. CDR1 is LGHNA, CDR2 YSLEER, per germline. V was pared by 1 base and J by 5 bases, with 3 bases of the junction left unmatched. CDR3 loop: CASSQVSSGNNEQFF. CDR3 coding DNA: TGCGCCAGCAGCCAAGTTTCTAGCGGGAACAATGAGCAGTTCTTC.

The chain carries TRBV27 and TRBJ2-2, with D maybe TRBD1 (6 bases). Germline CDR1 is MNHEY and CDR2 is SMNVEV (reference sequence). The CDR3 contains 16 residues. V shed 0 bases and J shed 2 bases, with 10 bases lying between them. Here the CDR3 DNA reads TGTGCCAGCAGTTTATCGATCAGGGGCAACACCGGGGAGCTGTTTTTT. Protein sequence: CASSLSIRGNTGELFF.

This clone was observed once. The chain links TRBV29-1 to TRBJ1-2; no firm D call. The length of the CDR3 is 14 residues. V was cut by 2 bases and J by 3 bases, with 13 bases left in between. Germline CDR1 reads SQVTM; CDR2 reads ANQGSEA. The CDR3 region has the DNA TGCAGCGTTGAATTCCCTGGCGGCTACTATGGCTACACCTTC. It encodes CSVEFPGGYYGYTF.

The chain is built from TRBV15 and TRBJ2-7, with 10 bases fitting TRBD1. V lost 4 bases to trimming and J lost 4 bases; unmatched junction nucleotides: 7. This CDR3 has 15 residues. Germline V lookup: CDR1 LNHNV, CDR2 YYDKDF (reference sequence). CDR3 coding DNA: TGTGCCACCAGCAAAGGACAGGGGGTTTTTTACGAGCAGTACTTC. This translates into CATSKGQGVFYEQYF. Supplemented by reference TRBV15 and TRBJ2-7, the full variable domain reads DAMVIQNPRYQVTQFGKPVTLSCSQTLNHNVMYWYQQKSSQAPKLLFHYYDKDFNNEADTPDNFQSRRPNTSFCFLDIRSPGLGDTAMYLCATSKGQGVFYEQYFGPGTRLTVT.

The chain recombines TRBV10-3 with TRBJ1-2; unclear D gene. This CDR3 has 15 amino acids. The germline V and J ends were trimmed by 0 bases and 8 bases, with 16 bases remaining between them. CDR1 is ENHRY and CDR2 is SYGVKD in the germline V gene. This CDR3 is CAISESAGGTLGYTF. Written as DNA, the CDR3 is TGTGCCATCAGTGAGTCCGCGGGCGGTACGTTGGGCTACACCTTC.

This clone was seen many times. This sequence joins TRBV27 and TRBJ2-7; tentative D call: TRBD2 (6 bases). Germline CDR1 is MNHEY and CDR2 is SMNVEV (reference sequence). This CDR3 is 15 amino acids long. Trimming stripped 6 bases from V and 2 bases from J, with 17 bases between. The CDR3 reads CASRPNRDFTYEQYF. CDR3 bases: TGTGCCAGCAGACCAAACCGGGACTTCACCTACGAGCAGTACTTC.